The present T cell receptor beta chain was sequenced within a study of T cells in Graves' hyperthyroidism and ophthalmopathy. The study's findings and limits: From stable hyperthyroidism, ophthalmopathy was set apart by a 13 V-J model.

Researchers amplified the TCR beta CDR3 regions from RNA transcripts. The HTBI primer set drove a first-round RT-PCR of the TCR CDR3. TCRdb used MiXCR to reprocess the multiplex PCR reads, holding one entry per CDR3 protein. Of hundreds of thousands of distinct CDR3 sequences in the sample, around 16% are singletons; the top ten hold roughly 3.5%. Diagnostic assessment was based on clinical symptoms, serum thyroxine and TRAb, thyroid ultrasound and orbital computed tomography. Out of about 10 ml of fresh peripheral blood came the PBMCs. Trimming removed 4 bases at V and 5 bases at J, with 14 bases between. This CDR3 spans 13 amino acids. The germline CDR1 and CDR2 sequences are SQVTM and ANQGSEA. Remarks on this clonotype: Its antigen is not identified.

The chain is built from TRBV29-1 and TRBJ1-1; D possibly corresponds to TRBD1 (5 bases). The sample comprised blood. The receptor comes from a woman aged 40 to 50 with Graves' ophthalmopathy. CDR3 bases: TGCAGCGTTGTTACAGGAGCGGGTACTGAAGCTTTCTTT. Translated: CSVVTGAGTEAFF.